This T cell receptor (beta chain) was recorded in a study of siplizumab effects on memory and regulatory T cells. Germline lookup yields CDR1 MNHEY and CDR2 SMNVEV (reference sequence). Trimming took off 2 bases at V and 3 bases at J, with 13 bases between the two ends. The CDR3 sequence is 15 residues long. Profiled with immunoSEQ multiplex PCR; TCRdb holds only in-frame clones, not every one. The data hold about 91,000 clones, with over 95% observed a single time. This sequence joins TRBV27 and TRBJ1-2; TRBD1 might be the D (6 bases). Sequencing was performed on naive CD4+ T cells sorted from blood. The sequence came from a human donor in good health. The DNA for the CDR3 is TGTGCCAGCAGTTTAATCGGGGGCTCGGACTATGGCTACACCTTC. It translates to CASSLIGGSDYGYTF.